The TCR beta chain described here comes from a study of blood T cell repertoires in COVID-19 (dated by TCRdb to about 2020). With respect to the entire study: The collaborator samples originated in the United States, Italy and Spain and spanned the acute and convalescent phases of COVID-19. The prospective study material was composed of cDNA or gDNA derived from T cells, B-cell-depleted T cells, or PBMCs. Deeply sampled blood TCRbeta repertoires from subjects exposed to, actively infected with, or recovered from COVID-19 were included in the dataset. The repertoires were released in a freely available public database meant as a resource for research on the immune response to SARS-CoV-2. The samples were drawn from two sources: the first 160 participants of the ongoing ImmuneRACE study, and fewer than 1,500 subjects contributed by 6 global collaborators. The sample metadata nearly always contained a de-identified subject ID, COVID-19 status, age in years and sex. Where available, HLA class I and class II types were taken from metadata supplied by the sample provider and were not determined by assay-based typing.

Comments on this clone: Its target antigen remains unknown. There are no base qualities to consult, and no much larger clone falls within one base.

The full study reports these points: The quantity of clinical and demographic metadata differed by source and by participant and was supplied without curation.

TCRbeta CDR3 regions were amplified from genomic DNA using the immunoSEQ Assay, a bias-controlled multiplex PCR. In the original analysis: The number of nucleated cells in each sample was estimated by amplification of reference gene primers within the assay. To quantify the absolute abundance of each unique TCRbeta CDR3 rearrangement, sequence reads were collapsed and filtered. For each sample, productive Simpson clonality was calculated by taking the square root of Simpson's diversity index across productive rearrangements. This immuneACCESS table, as held by TCRdb, lists in-frame sequences with V and J called but not all clones. Of the missing ones, under half trace to an unresolved V gene in checked studies; the others have no known cause. For V, J and clone size, that table is used; D and trimming come from the DNA. The sample table holds over 130,000 clones, of which 60% to 80% were seen once. The ten top clones hold roughly 2.9% of the sample.

Participants in the prospective study were aged 18 to 89 years, lived in under 30 United States geographic areas, and enrolled through a virtual design. In the prospective study, cohorts were assigned on the basis of participant-reported clinical history obtained from a screening survey and a study questionnaire. ImmuneRACE Cohort 3 recovered participants were defined by two consecutive negative NP/OP PCR tests, healthcare professional clearance, or symptom resolution. In the prospective study, whole blood, serum and a nasopharyngeal or oropharyngeal swab were collected from each participant by mobile phlebotomists. Over a roughly 2-month period, participants in the prospective study had the option of providing additional blood draws and questionnaires. Before DNA extraction, prospective study blood samples were shipped either frozen or at room temperature. Looking up the germline V gene (reference sequence) yields CDR1 LNHDA and CDR2 SQIVND. V trim: 3 bases; J trim: 7 bases; unmatched bases: 3. From the cysteine through the phenylalanine, the CDR3 covers 13 amino acids. Only CDR3 DNA remains: 39 bases, in frame from the first base.

This receptor was taken from a woman aged 45-65 years who had recovered from COVID-19. The sequencing input was PBMCs or T cells enriched from blood (not recorded which). The chain links TRBV19 with TRBJ1-2, and 9 bases in between align with TRBD1. CDR3 loop: CASSMGDRAGYTF. At the DNA level, the sequence is TGTGCCAGTAGTATGGGGGACAGGGCTGGCTACACCTTC.